This T cell receptor (beta chain) is from a study of T cells in Graves' hyperthyroidism and ophthalmopathy. Looking at the study overall: Peripheral blood was secured at the point of initial diagnosis, before any treatment.

This clonotype was observed many times. Its antigen is not identified. RNA transcripts provided the source from which TCR beta CDR3 regions were amplified. During a first-round RT-PCR of the TCR CDR3, the HTBI primer set was used. TCRdb reanalysed the multiplex PCR reads using MiXCR and keeps one entry per CDR3 protein. The table lists hundreds of thousands of distinct CDR3 sequences, approximately 24% of them singletons. This CDR3 contains 16 residues. Germline V CDR1 and CDR2: MNHEY, SVGAGI. The V and J ends lost 0 bases and 7 bases respectively, with 19 bases between them. Uncontrolled infection, other autoimmune disease, pregnancy or lactation led to exclusion. Study-level results: Ophthalmopathy was identified by the model a median around 5.9 months ahead of onset.

Sequenced input: blood. The sequence derives from a woman in her twenties or thirties with Graves' ophthalmopathy. V and J are TRBV6-5 and TRBJ2-7; possible D gene TRBD2, 6 bases. CDR3 region: CASSYSTVEGLGEQYF. DNA for the CDR3: TGTGCCAGCAGTTACTCGACGGTGGAGGGACTGGGGGAGCAGTACTTC.